The 18 T cell receptor beta chains below all came from one sample that was sequenced in a study of Graves' ophthalmopathy and Graves' hyperthyroidism. RNA served as the template for amplifying TCR beta CDR3 regions. Second-round multiplex PCR came after a first-round RT-PCR that employed HTBI primers. TCRdb called the multiplex PCR reads again in MiXCR, with one record for every CDR3 protein. The data hold roughly 60,000 distinct CDR3 sequences, with approximately 47% observed a single time. The sequenced sample was peripheral blood. These receptors were collected from an adult woman with Graves' ophthalmopathy.

J is TRBJ2-7 and V is TRBV5-1, with a possible D match to TRBD1 (6 bases). The germline CDR1 and CDR2 sequences are SGHRS and YFSETQ. The CDR3 spans 15 residues. Between the trimmed V and J ends, which lost 4 bases and 1 base, there was a span of 15 bases. The CDR3 DNA reads as TGCGCCAGCAGCCCGGGGTTAGGGGGATCCTACGAGCAGTACTTC. It translates to CASSPGLGGSYEQYF.

In its sample, this clonotype was seen many times. Compared with germline, one end of the junction differs, possibly owing to a read error. The V gene is TRBV7-7, the J gene TRBJ2-5, with D tentatively TRBD1 (6 bases). The CDR3 consists of 13 residues. Germline lookup yields CDR1 SSHAT and CDR2 FNYEAQ (reference sequence). CDR3 nucleotide sequence: TGTGCTAGCAGCTTCCAGGGGCAAGAGACCCAGTACTTC. Protein: CASSFQGQETQYF.

This clonotype was detected many times. The chain uses TRBV6-2 or TRBV6-3 and TRBJ2-7, with D uncertain. The V end was cut by 1 base, the J end by 0 bases, with 4 bases between. There are 13 residues in the CDR3. Germline V CDR1 and CDR2: MNHEY, SVGEGT. CDR3 sequence reads: CASSYFLSYEQYF. The CDR3 coding sequence is TGTGCCAGCAGTTACTTCCTCTCCTACGAGCAGTACTTC.

In its sample, this clonotype was seen many times. This chain uses TRBV6-1 with TRBJ2-5, with 7 bases matching TRBD1. Germline loops: CDR1 MNHNS, CDR2 SASEGT. V lost 2 bases and J lost 1; bases outside the gene matches: 13. The CDR3 consists of 18 residues. Here the CDR3 DNA reads TGTGCCAGCAGTGAAATTGTCGTAGGGACAGCAGTCCAAGAGACCCAGTACTTC. Translating gives CASSEIVVGTAVQETQYF.

This clonotype has ten or more counts. The chain carries TRBV30 and TRBJ2-7; the D gene is possibly TRBD1 (6 bases). Germline CDR1 is GTSNPN and CDR2 is SVGIG (reference sequence). Trimming left V 4 bases short and J 6 bases short, with 13 bases between. The CDR3 is made up of 12 amino acids. This chain's CDR3 is CAWNWGRSEQYF. In nucleotides, the CDR3 is TGTGCCTGGAACTGGGGGCGGAGCGAGCAGTACTTC.

This clonotype rates as medium-sized. This rearrangement joins TRBV25-1 to TRBJ2-1; D unresolved. Germline V gives CDR1 MGHDK, CDR2 SYGVNS. The CDR3 totals 11 residues. V was trimmed by 8 bases and J by 8 bases, leaving 10 bases between them. This CDR3 reads CASHRGDEQFF. The CDR3, as DNA: TGTGCCAGCCACCGTGGGGATGAGCAGTTCTTC.

This clonotype was detected many times. This rearrangement joins TRBV9 to TRBJ1-1; D gene ambiguous. CDR1 is SGDLS and CDR2 is YYNGEE in the germline V gene. The V gene lost 2 bases and the J gene lost 5 bases, with 10 bases spanning the gap. The CDR3 spans 13 residues. CDR3 sequence: CASSVQGGTEAFF. For the CDR3, the DNA is TGTGCCAGCAGCGTTCAAGGTGGGACTGAAGCTTTCTTT.

This sequence joins TRBV19 and TRBJ1-1, with TRBD1 matching 8 bases. Germline V gene lookup returns CDR1 LNHDA and CDR2 SQIVND (reference sequence). The V gene end was trimmed by 5 bases and the J gene end by 1 base; junction bases not matched to a gene: 0. The CDR3 is 13 amino acids. CDR3 bases: TGTGCCAGTAGTGGACAGGGGAACACTGAAGCTTTCTTT. It specifies CASSGQGNTEAFF.

This clonotype was seen a single time. The genes are TRBV10-3 and TRBJ2-7; 7 bases match TRBD2. The CDR3 covers 15 residues. J lost 3 bases, V lost 3 bases, and 8 bases had no gene match. Looked up from germline, CDR1 is ENHRY and CDR2 is SYGVKD. The CDR3 DNA reads TGTGCCATCAGTGAAGAGCGGGGACCGGTCTACGAGCAGTACTTC. Its protein is CAISEERGPVYEQYF.

This chain joins TRBV5-6 and TRBJ1-2; D gene ambiguous. The CDR3 loop spans 14 amino acids. Germline CDR1 reads SGHDT; CDR2 reads YYEEEE. Trimming took 4 bases from V and 1 from J, leaving 11 bases between them. The chain's CDR3 is CASSLRRVNYGYTF. The CDR3 coding sequence is TGTGCCAGCAGCCTCCGCCGGGTTAACTATGGCTACACCTTC.

By frequency in the sample, this clonotype is medium-sized (0.01 to 0.1%). The genes are TRBV25-1 and TRBJ2-5, with 11 bases fitting TRBD1. With V trimmed by 3 bases and J by 2 bases, 2 bases remained unmatched. The CDR3 has 15 residues. The germline V gene has CDR1 MGHDK and CDR2 SYGVNS. The CDR3 region is CASSEDRGPQETQYF. The DNA of the CDR3 is TGTGCCAGCAGTGAGGACAGGGGGCCGCAAGAGACCCAGTACTTC.

The table lists this clonotype with many counts. The chain has TRBV7-9 and TRBJ2-4; D is undetermined. The CDR3 runs 12 residues. V lost 4 bases and J lost 8, with 9 bases in between. Germline V CDR1 and CDR2: SEHNR, FQNEAQ (reference sequence). The CDR3 DNA reads TGTGCCAGCAGCTCGTCTAGTGACATTCAGTACTTC. Translated: CASSSSSDIQYF.

This clonotype has just a few counts. This rearrangement joins TRBV29-1 to TRBJ1-2; no definite D call. The CDR3 has 12 residues. Trimming pared 6 bases from V and 5 bases from J, leaving 13 bases between. Germline V gene data show CDR1 as SQVTM and CDR2 as ANQGSEA. The CDR3: CSVRVSGYGYTF. The DNA for the CDR3 is TGCAGCGTACGCGTATCCGGATATGGCTACACCTTC. Full variable domain (rest looked up from reference TRBV29-1 and TRBJ1-2): SAVISQKPSRDICQRGTSLTIQCQVDSQVTMMFWYRQQPGQSLTLIATANQGSEATYESGFVIDKFPISRPNLTFSTLTVSNMSPEDSSIYLCSVRVSGYGYTFGSGTRLTVV.

The chain couples TRBV25-1 to TRBJ2-7, with D possibly TRBD2 on 5 matching bases. This CDR3 spans 14 amino acids. Trimming took off 8 bases at V and 2 bases at J, with 16 bases between the two ends. Per the germline V gene, CDR1 is MGHDK and CDR2 is SYGVNS. The CDR3 loop is CASGGEGFAYEQYF. In DNA form, the CDR3 reads TGTGCCAGCGGTGGTGAGGGCTTCGCCTACGAGCAGTACTTC.

The J gene is TRBJ2-3, the V gene TRBV27, with unresolved D. Germline V lookup: CDR1 MNHEY, CDR2 SMNVEV (reference sequence). The CDR3 has 14 amino acids. V shed 3 bases and J shed 2 bases, with 9 bases lying between them. For the CDR3, the DNA is TGTGCCAGCAGTTTGTTTCCCGCCACAGATACGCAGTATTTT. Translated, it gives CASSLFPATDTQYF.

The chain combines TRBV20-1 with TRBJ2-5; the D is unclear. CDR1 and CDR2 (germline): DFQATT, SNEGSKA (reference sequence). The CDR3 covers 12 residues. Trimming removed 0 bases at V and 7 bases at J, with 9 bases between. Here the CDR3 reads CSARDITGTQYF. The CDR3 nucleotides read TGCAGTGCTAGAGATATCACCGGGACCCAGTACTTC.

This clonotype was detected only a few times. This CDR3 is missing its conserved last phenylalanine or tryptophan, likely due to a read error. It is unclear where the CDR3 begins or ends on the DNA, so no DNA is shown, and the CDR3 is as TCRdb lists it. V is TRBV9 and J is TRBJ2-7; the table's TRBD2 call for D was not verified on the DNA. The germline V gene has CDR1 SGDLS and CDR2 YYNGEE. The length of the CDR3 is 8 amino acids, counting both ends. The CDR3 sequence is CASSVGTS.

In this sample, this clonotype turned up many times. The chain recombines TRBV28 with TRBJ2-1, with D possibly being TRBD2 (5 bases). The CDR3 loop spans 14 amino acids. The germline CDR1 and CDR2 sequences are MDHEN and SYDVKM. V was pared by 3 bases and J by 10 bases, with 16 bases between. For the CDR3, the DNA is TGTGCCAGCAGTTTCAGTTTTTCGGGAAGGGAGCAGTTCTTC. Translating gives CASSFSFSGREQFF.